Sequencing of this T cell receptor beta chain was carried out in a study of identical twins. A universal primer site came from template switching; cDNA carried unique molecular identifiers. TCRdb reprocessed the 5' RACE reads with MiXCR, giving one entry per CDR3 protein. The sample lists roughly 230,000 distinct CDR3 sequences; about 8.5% were seen once. Germline V gene data show CDR1 as LGHNA and CDR2 as YSLEER. V lost 0 bases to trimming and J lost 0 bases, with 9 bases between them. The CDR3 contains 16 residues. General study results and limits: Researchers reported excess low generation probability among twin-shared out-of-frame alpha sequences. Surplus twin overlap in beta out-of-frame sequences was less pronounced. Invariant MAIT and iNKT cells could partly confound zero-insertion analyses.

Of note for this clonotype: The antigen remains unidentified.

These records were also assigned to another study, of yellow fever vaccine responses in identical twins.

The chain employs TRBV4-3 and TRBJ2-1; a weak D match, TRBD2 (5 bases). This TCR came from a woman aged 18-35 years in good health. Material: CD8+ T cells sorted from blood. The CDR3, as DNA: TGCGCCAGCAGCCAAGATACCGGGAACTCCTACAATGAGCAGTTCTTC. Translating it yields CASSQDTGNSYNEQFF.